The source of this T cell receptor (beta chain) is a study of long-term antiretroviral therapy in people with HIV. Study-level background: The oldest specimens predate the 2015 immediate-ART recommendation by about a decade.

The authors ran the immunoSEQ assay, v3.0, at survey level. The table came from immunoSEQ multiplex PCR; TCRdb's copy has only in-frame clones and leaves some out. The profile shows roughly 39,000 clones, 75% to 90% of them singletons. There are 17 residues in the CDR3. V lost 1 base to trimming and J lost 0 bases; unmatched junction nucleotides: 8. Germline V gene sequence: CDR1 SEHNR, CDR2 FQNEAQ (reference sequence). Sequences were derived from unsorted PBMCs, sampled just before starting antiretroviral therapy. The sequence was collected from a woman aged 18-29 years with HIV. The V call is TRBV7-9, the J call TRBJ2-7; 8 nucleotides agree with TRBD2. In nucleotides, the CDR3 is TGTGCCAGCAGCTTAGGATCGGGGGGGACGGTCTCCTACGAGCAGTACTTC. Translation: CASSLGSGGTVSYEQYF.